The 25 T cell receptor beta chains listed next were all sequenced from one sample in a study of cytomegalovirus exposure and HLA in healthy donors. This PCR relied on a set of 60 Vbeta primers and 13 Jbeta primers. Assay: immunoSEQ multiplex PCR; the TCRdb copy retains only in-frame clones and omits some. The sample includes about 170,000 clones, about 75% of them seen just once. The sequenced sample was PBMCs. These receptors were taken from a female donor in good health and CMV-seronegative.

This chain links TRBV29-1 with TRBJ2-3, with D tentatively TRBD2 (6 bases). CDR3 length equals 13 residues. Deletions cut 7 bases from V and 3 bases from J, with 14 bases between. CDR1 and CDR2 (germline): SQVTM, ANQGSEA. In DNA form, the CDR3 reads TGCAGCGGACGAAACGGGGGAACAGATACGCAGTATTTT. Amino acid sequence: CSGRNGGTDTQYF.

The chain employs TRBV7-2 and TRBJ2-2, with TRBD1 matching over 8 bases. The germline V gene encodes CDR1 SGHTA and CDR2 FQGNSA. V trimming: 4 bases; J trimming: 5 bases; junction bases outside the gene matches: 9. CDR3 size: 16 residues. The CDR3 loop reads CASSSADRDGTGELFF. CDR3 DNA sequence: TGTGCCAGCAGCTCCGCGGACAGGGATGGGACCGGGGAGCTGTTTTTT.

The gene calls are TRBV7-2 and TRBJ2-1; D uncertain. Germline-derived CDR1 and CDR2 are SGHTA and FQGNSA. The CDR3 runs to 16 residues. V was shortened by 4 bases and J by 7 bases, with 20 bases between the two germline ends. The CDR3 DNA is TGTGCCAGCAGCTACGATTTAGCCCTTTGGAGTAATGAGCAGTTCTTC. It translates to CASSYDLALWSNEQFF.

This clone was observed a handful of times. The genes are TRBV18 and TRBJ1-2; 7 nucleotides line up with TRBD1. This CDR3 has 13 residues. Germline CDR1 reads KGHSH; CDR2 reads LQKENI. V was pared by 3 bases and J by 3 bases, with 1 base of the junction left unmatched. The CDR3 loop reads CASSPGQYYGYTF. In DNA form, the CDR3 reads TGTGCCAGCTCACCGGGACAGTACTATGGCTACACCTTC.

This chain links TRBV2 with TRBJ1-1; 8 bases fit TRBD1. V dropped 4 bases and J dropped 5; count of bases not matched to a gene: 12. The germline V gene encodes CDR1 SNHLY and CDR2 FYNNEI. The CDR3 contains 16 residues. The CDR3 region is CASSGGVGQGGTEAFF. The CDR3, as DNA: TGTGCCAGCAGTGGGGGGGTCGGACAGGGAGGTACTGAAGCTTTCTTT. The full variable domain, completed using reference TRBV2 and TRBJ1-1, is EPEVTQTPSHQVTQMGQEVILRCVPISNHLYFYWYRQILGQKVEFLVSFYNNEISEKSEIFDDQFSVERPDGSNFTLKIRSTKLEDSAMYFCASSGGVGQGGTEAFFGQGTRLTVV.

This clone was seen a few times. The chain is built from TRBV5-6 and TRBJ1-1; tentatively, D is TRBD1 (6 bases). V lost 2 bases, J lost 1 base, and 12 bases lay in between. The CDR3 loop spans 15 amino acids. Germline V CDR1 and CDR2: SGHDT, YYEEEE. This CDR3 is CASSFLGAGNTEAFF. CDR3 DNA: TGTGCCAGCAGCTTCCTGGGGGCAGGGAACACTGAAGCTTTCTTT.

This chain connects TRBV27 to TRBJ1-1, with 11 bases aligning to TRBD1. The V segment lost 6 bases and the J segment 0 bases; nucleotides outside the gene matches: 6. CDR3 length: 16 amino acids. Germline loops: CDR1 MNHEY, CDR2 SMNVEV (reference sequence). The CDR3 DNA reads as TGTGCCAGCAGGGGGACAGGGGGACGCATGAACACTGAAGCTTTCTTT. Its translation is CASRGTGGRMNTEAFF.

The chain has TRBV7-8 and TRBJ1-5; the match to TRBD1 covers 7 bases. CDR1 SGHVS and CDR2 FQNEAQ come from the germline V gene. CDR3 length: 18 residues. Trimming at V came to 5 bases and at J to 0 bases, leaving 13 bases not matched to a gene. In DNA, the CDR3 is TGTGCCAGCAGCCCCGGATACCAGGGACAGTATAGCAATCAGCCCCAGCATTTT. Its translation is CASSPGYQGQYSNQPQHF.

The chain links TRBV7-2 to TRBJ1-2; tentatively, D is TRBD1 (6 bases). Germline V gives CDR1 SGHTA, CDR2 FQGNSA. The CDR3 has 13 residues. Trimming took 5 bases from V and 8 from J, leaving 15 bases between them. CDR3 amino acids: CASSPNRVGGYTF. For the CDR3, the DNA is TGTGCCAGCAGCCCAAACAGGGTGGGCGGCTACACCTTC. The whole variable domain, remainder taken from reference TRBV7-2 and TRBJ1-2, is GAGVSQSPSNKVTEKGKDVELRCDPISGHTALYWYRQSLGQGLEFLIYFQGNSAPDKSGLPSDRFSAERTGGSVSTLTIQRTQQEDSAVYLCASSPNRVGGYTFGSGTRLTVV.

The chain has TRBV27 and TRBJ2-2, with 12 bases aligning to TRBD2. The germline gives CDR1 MNHEY, CDR2 SMNVEV (reference sequence). The length of the CDR3 is 15 residues. V dropped 6 bases and J dropped 5; count of bases not matched to a gene: 4. The CDR3 loop reads CASSPGTSGTGELFF. In DNA, the CDR3 is TGTGCCAGCAGCCCCGGGACTAGCGGGACCGGGGAGCTGTTTTTT.

The gene calls are TRBV7-9 and TRBJ1-1; possible D gene TRBD1, 5 bases. V was clipped by 4 bases and J by 6 bases, with 15 bases between them. This CDR3 has 14 amino acids. CDR1 and CDR2 from the germline V gene are SEHNR and FQNEAQ (reference sequence). CDR3 nucleotides: TGTGCCAGCAGCTCCGCGTGGAGGGACCCTGAAGCTTTCTTT. Translating it yields CASSSAWRDPEAFF.

The V call is TRBV5-4, the J call TRBJ2-3; TRBD2 agrees at 11 bases. Germline V gene data show CDR1 as SGHNT and CDR2 as YYREEE (reference sequence). Trimming cost V 4 bases and J 4 bases; bases outside gene matches: 8. The CDR3 consists of 16 residues. The chain's CDR3 is CASSHWVAGGSDTQYF. In nucleotides, the CDR3 is TGTGCCAGCAGCCACTGGGTAGCGGGGGGGTCAGATACGCAGTATTTT.

The rearrangement joins TRBV5-6 to TRBJ1-2; possibly TRBD1 for D (5 bases). The CDR3 covers 12 residues. V was clipped by 1 base and J by 8 bases, with 9 bases between them. The germline CDR1 and CDR2 sequences are SGHDT and YYEEEE. CDR3 nucleotides: TGTGCCAGCAGCTTGAGACAGTCGGGCTACACCTTC. Protein product: CASSLRQSGYTF.

This chain connects TRBV30 to TRBJ2-7; 8 positions agree with TRBD2. The CDR3 spans 14 residues. The germline gives CDR1 GTSNPN, CDR2 SVGIG (reference sequence). V lost 4 bases, J lost 3 bases, and 8 bases stayed unmatched. This CDR3 is CAWKSGGSLYEQYF. As DNA, the CDR3 is TGTGCCTGGAAAAGCGGGGGTTCACTCTACGAGCAGTACTTC.

V and J are TRBV7-9 and TRBJ1-1; perhaps TRBD1 as D (6 bases). Germline V gives CDR1 SEHNR, CDR2 FQNEAQ (reference sequence). The CDR3 runs 14 residues. Deletions cut 5 bases from V and 7 bases from J, with 17 bases between. For the CDR3, the DNA is TGTGCCAGCAGCCCACCCGAACAGGGTCTTGAAGCTTTCTTT. Translated: CASSPPEQGLEAFF.

This chain connects TRBV20-1 to TRBJ2-1, with 8 bases that match TRBD2. Germline trimming cut 6 bases from V and 10 bases from J; bases unmatched to any gene: 5. Germline assignment: CDR1 DFQATT and CDR2 SNEGSKA (reference sequence). CDR3 size: 11 residues. For the CDR3, the DNA is TGCAGTGCGGCAACTAGCGGAGAGCAGTTCTTC. Amino acids: CSAATSGEQFF.

This chain connects TRBV9 to TRBJ2-1; possible D gene TRBD2, 7 bases. The CDR3 covers 15 residues. Germline values: CDR1 SGDLS, CDR2 YYNGEE. V dropped 0 bases and J dropped 2 bases, with 9 bases sitting between them. The CDR3 DNA reads as TGTGCCAGCAGCGTAGAAGGGGGGGCCTACAATGAGCAGTTCTTC. Residues: CASSVEGGAYNEQFF.

This clone appeared once. The chain uses TRBV28 and TRBJ2-7; D not certain. The germline V gene encodes CDR1 MDHEN and CDR2 SYDVKM. The ends were cut back, 10 bases at V and 2 bases at J, with 18 bases in the middle. The CDR3 is made up of 14 amino acids. The chain's CDR3 is CATGLSRPPYEQYF. The CDR3 bases are TGTGCCACTGGCCTTAGCAGACCTCCCTACGAGCAGTACTTC.

This clone was detected once. V and J are TRBV19 and TRBJ2-7; the match to TRBD2 covers 7 bases. Germline CDR1 LNHDA, CDR2 SQIVND (reference sequence). The trim removed 3 bases at V and 0 bases at J, leaving 2 bases unmatched. CDR3 length equals 14 residues. The DNA of the CDR3 is TGTGCCAGTAGTATGGGAGGGAACTCCTACGAGCAGTACTTC. Translation gives CASSMGGNSYEQYF.

The chain combines TRBV18 with TRBJ1-2, with unresolved D. Per germline, CDR1 KGHSH and CDR2 LQKENI. V was trimmed by 6 bases and J by 2 bases, leaving 16 bases between them. The CDR3 sequence is 15 residues long. CDR3 sequence: CASSSRDGRNYGYTF. CDR3 bases: TGTGCCAGCTCCTCCCGGGATGGCAGAAACTATGGCTACACCTTC.

Only a few counts were recorded for this clone. The genes are TRBV9 and TRBJ2-2, with 7 bases identical to TRBD1. J was trimmed by 0 bases and V by 5 bases; bases with no gene match: 1. The CDR3 is 14 residues long. Looked up from germline, CDR1 is SGDLS and CDR2 is YYNGEE. CDR3 nucleotide sequence: TGTGCCAGCAGGGGACAGTCGAACACCGGGGAGCTGTTTTTT. This codes for CASRGQSNTGELFF.

The chain carries TRBV28 and TRBJ2-7; 12 bases are a match to TRBD1. The CDR3 is 14 amino acids. J gave up 4 bases and V 6 bases, and 4 bases lay outside the gene matches. Germline V gene data show CDR1 as MDHEN and CDR2 as SYDVKM. The CDR3 DNA reads as TGTGCCAGCAGCGGGACAGGGGGCGGATACGAGCAGTACTTC. As protein: CASSGTGGGYEQYF.

The chain links TRBV5-1 to TRBJ1-4; 7 bases fit TRBD1. The V segment lost 0 bases and the J segment 0 bases; nucleotides outside the gene matches: 2. There are 16 residues in the CDR3. Germline V gene lookup returns CDR1 SGHRS and CDR2 YFSETQ. The DNA of the CDR3 is TGCGCCAGCAGCTTGGCCCAGGGGGCAACTAATGAAAAACTGTTTTTT. It is translated as CASSLAQGATNEKLFF. The full variable domain, in which reference TRBV5-1 and TRBJ1-4 provide the parts outside the CDR3, is KAGVTQTPRYLIKTRGQQVTLSCSPISGHRSVSWYQQTPGQGLQFLFEYFSETQRNKGNFPGRFSGRQFSNSRSEMNVSTLELGDSALYLCASSLAQGATNEKLFFGSGTQLSVL.

V usage is TRBV18 and J usage is TRBJ2-1; D not certain. This CDR3 region has 12 residues. Deletions cut 0 bases from V and 8 bases from J, with 5 bases between. Germline CDR1 KGHSH, CDR2 LQKENI. DNA for the CDR3: TGTGCCAGCTCACCACCATCAGATGAGCAGTTCTTC. It specifies CASSPPSDEQFF.

This clone was recorded a few times. The rearrangement uses TRBV5-1 and TRBJ1-1; TRBD1 matches 8 bases. Per the germline V gene, CDR1 is SGHRS and CDR2 is YFSETQ. The CDR3 is 16 amino acids. V dropped 0 bases and J dropped 0; count of bases not matched to a gene: 4. The CDR3: CASSLVGTGLNTEAFF. CDR3 DNA sequence: TGCGCCAGCAGCTTGGTGGGGACAGGCCTGAACACTGAAGCTTTCTTT. Filled out from reference TRBV5-1 and TRBJ1-1, the complete variable domain reads KAGVTQTPRYLIKTRGQQVTLSCSPISGHRSVSWYQQTPGQGLQFLFEYFSETQRNKGNFPGRFSGRQFSNSRSEMNVSTLELGDSALYLCASSLVGTGLNTEAFFGQGTRLTVV.